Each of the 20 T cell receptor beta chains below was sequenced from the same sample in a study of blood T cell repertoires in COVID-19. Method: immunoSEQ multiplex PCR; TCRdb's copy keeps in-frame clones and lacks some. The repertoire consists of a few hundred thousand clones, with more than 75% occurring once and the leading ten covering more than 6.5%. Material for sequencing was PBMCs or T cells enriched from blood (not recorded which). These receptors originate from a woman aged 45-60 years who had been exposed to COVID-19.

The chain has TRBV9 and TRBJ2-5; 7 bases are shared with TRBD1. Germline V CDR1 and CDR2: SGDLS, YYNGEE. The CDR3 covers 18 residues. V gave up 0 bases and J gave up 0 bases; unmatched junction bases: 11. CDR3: CASSVGGSGQRNQETQYF. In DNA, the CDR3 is TGTGCCAGCAGCGTAGGGGGCTCGGGACAGCGAAACCAAGAGACCCAGTACTTC. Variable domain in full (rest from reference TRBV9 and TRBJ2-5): DSGVTQTPKHLITATGQRVTLRCSPRSGDLSVYWYQQSLDQGLQFLIQYYNGEERAKGNILERFSAQQFPDLHSELNLSSLELGDSALYFCASSVGGSGQRNQETQYFGPGTRLLVL.

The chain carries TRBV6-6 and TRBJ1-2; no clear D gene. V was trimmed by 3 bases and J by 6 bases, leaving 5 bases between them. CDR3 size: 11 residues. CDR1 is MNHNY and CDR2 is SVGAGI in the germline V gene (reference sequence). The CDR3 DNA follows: TGTGCCAGCAGTTATTATAATGGCTACACCTTC. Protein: CASSYYNGYTF.

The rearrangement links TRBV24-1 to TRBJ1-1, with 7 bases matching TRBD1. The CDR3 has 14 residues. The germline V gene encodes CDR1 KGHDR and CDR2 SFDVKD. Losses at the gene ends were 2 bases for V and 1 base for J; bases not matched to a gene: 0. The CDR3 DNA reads TGTGCCACCAGTGATTCAGGGGGGAACACTGAAGCTTTCTTT. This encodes CATSDSGGNTEAFF.

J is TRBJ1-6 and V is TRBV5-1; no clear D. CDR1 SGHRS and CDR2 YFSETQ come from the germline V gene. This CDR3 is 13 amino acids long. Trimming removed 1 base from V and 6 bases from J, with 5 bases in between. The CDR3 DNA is TGCGCCAGCAGCTTGTCGGGTAATTCACCCCTCCACTTT. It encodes CASSLSGNSPLHF. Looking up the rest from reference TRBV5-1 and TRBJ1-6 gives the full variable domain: KAGVTQTPRYLIKTRGQQVTLSCSPISGHRSVSWYQQTPGQGLQFLFEYFSETQRNKGNFPGRFSGRQFSNSRSEMNVSTLELGDSALYLCASSLSGNSPLHFGNGTRLTVT.

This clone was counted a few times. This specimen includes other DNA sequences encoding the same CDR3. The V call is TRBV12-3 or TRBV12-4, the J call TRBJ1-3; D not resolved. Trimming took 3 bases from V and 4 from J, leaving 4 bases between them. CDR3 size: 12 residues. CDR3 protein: CASSLSGNTIYF. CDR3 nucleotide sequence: TGTGCCAGCAGTTTGTCAGGAAACACCATATATTTT.

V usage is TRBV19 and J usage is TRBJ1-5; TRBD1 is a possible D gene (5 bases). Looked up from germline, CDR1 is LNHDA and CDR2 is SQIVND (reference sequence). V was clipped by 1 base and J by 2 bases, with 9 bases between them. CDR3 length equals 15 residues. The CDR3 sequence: CASSIGGGGNQPQHF. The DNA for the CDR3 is TGTGCCAGTAGTATAGGTGGAGGGGGCAATCAGCCCCAGCATTTT.

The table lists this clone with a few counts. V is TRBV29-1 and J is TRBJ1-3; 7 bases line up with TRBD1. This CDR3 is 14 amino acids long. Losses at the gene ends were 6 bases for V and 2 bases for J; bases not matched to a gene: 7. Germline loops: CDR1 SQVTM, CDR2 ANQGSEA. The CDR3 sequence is CSVGDSQTGNTIYF. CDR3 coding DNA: TGCAGCGTCGGGGACAGCCAAACTGGAAACACCATATATTTT.

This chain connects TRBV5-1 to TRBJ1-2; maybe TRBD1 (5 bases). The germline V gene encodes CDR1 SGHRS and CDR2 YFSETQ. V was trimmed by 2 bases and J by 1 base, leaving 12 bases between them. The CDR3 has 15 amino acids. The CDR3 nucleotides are TGCGCCAGCAGCTTTGGCCTACAGGTTAACTATGGCTACACCTTC. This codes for CASSFGLQVNYGYTF.

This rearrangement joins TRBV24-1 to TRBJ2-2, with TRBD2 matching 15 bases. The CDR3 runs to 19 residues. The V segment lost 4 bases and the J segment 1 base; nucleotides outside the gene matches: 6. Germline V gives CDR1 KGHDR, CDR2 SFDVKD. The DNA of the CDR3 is TGTGCCACCAGTGACCCCGGGACTAGCGGGGGGATGAACACCGGGGAGCTGTTTTTT. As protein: CATSDPGTSGGMNTGELFF.

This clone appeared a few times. The DNA of the CDR3 is TGTGCCTGGAGTCCGGGGACTCGGGGACAGCCCCAGCATTTT. Translation gives CAWSPGTRGQPQHF. This sequence joins TRBV30 and TRBJ1-5, with TRBD1 as a possible D gene (5 bases). The germline gives CDR1 GTSNPN, CDR2 SVGIG (reference sequence). The CDR3 consists of 14 residues. Trimming cost V 2 bases and J 7 bases, with 15 bases left between them.

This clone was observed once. The CDR3 DNA reads as TGTGCCAGTAGTCCTCAGATTGCAACTAATGAAAAACTGTTTTTT. Amino acids: CASSPQIATNEKLFF. The chain recombines TRBV19 with TRBJ1-4; no definite D call. Trimming cost V 5 bases and J 0 bases, with 10 bases left between them. Germline V gene data show CDR1 as LNHDA and CDR2 as SQIVND (reference sequence). This CDR3 comprises 15 residues.

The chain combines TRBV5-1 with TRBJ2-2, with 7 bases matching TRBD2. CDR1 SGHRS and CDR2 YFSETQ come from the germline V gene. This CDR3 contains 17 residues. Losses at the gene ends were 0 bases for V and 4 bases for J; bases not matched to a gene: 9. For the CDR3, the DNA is TGCGCCAGCAGCTTGGAAGGGAGGGGACCGGGCACCGGGGAGCTGTTTTTT. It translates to CASSLEGRGPGTGELFF.

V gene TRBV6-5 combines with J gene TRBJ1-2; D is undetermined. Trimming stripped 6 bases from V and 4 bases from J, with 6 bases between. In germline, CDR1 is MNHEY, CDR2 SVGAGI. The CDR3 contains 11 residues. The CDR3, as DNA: TGTGCCAGCAGGGACTTCTATGGCTACACCTTC. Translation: CASRDFYGYTF.

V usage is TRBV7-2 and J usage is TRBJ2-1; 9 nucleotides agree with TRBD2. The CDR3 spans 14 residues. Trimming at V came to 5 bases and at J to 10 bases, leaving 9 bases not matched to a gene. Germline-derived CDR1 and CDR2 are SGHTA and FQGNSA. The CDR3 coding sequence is TGTGCCAGCAGCCGCTCGAATCTAGCGGGGGAGCAGTTCTTC. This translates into CASSRSNLAGEQFF.

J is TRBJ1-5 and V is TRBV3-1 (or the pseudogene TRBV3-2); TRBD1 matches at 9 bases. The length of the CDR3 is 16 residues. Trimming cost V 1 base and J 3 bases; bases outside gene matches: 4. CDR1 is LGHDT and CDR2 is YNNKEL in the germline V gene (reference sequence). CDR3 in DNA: TGTGCCAGCAGCCAAGGGGGACAGGGAATCAATCAGCCCCAGCATTTT. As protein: CASSQGGQGINQPQHF.

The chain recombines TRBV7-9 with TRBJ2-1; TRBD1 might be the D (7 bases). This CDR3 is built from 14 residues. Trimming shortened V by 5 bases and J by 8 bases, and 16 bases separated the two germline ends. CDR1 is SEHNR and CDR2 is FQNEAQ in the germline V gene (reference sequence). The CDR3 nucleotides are TGTGCCAGCAGCCCTTTTGACAGGGACTATGAGCAGTTCTTC. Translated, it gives CASSPFDRDYEQFF.

The DNA of the CDR3 is TGTGCCAGCAGCAGGGAGTCCGGGACAGGGGGCACTGAAGCTTTCTTT. The encoded protein is CASSRESGTGGTEAFF. The rearrangement uses TRBV5-5 and TRBJ1-1, with 11 bases aligning to TRBD1. CDR3 length: 16 residues. Germline assignment: CDR1 SGHKS and CDR2 YYEKEE (reference sequence). The trim removed 4 bases at V and 4 bases at J, leaving 9 bases unmatched. Looking up the rest from reference TRBV5-5 and TRBJ1-1 gives the full variable domain: DAGVTQSPTHLIKTRGQQVTLRCSPISGHKSVSWYQQVLGQGPQFIFQYYEKEERGRGNFPDRFSARQFPNYSSELNVNALLLGDSALYLCASSRESGTGGTEAFFGQGTRLTVV.

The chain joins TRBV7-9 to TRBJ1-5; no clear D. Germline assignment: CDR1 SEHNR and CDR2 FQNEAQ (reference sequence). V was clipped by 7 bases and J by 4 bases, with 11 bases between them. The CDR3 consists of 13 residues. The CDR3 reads CASTQFGNQPQHF. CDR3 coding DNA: TGTGCCAGCACGCAATTCGGGAATCAGCCCCAGCATTTT.

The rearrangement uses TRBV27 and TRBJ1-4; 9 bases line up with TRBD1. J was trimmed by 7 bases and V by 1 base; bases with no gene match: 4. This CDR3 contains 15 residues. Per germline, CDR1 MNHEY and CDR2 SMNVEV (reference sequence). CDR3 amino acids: CASSLYGQGTEKLFF. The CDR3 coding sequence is TGTGCCAGCAGTTTATACGGACAGGGGACTGAAAAACTGTTTTTT.

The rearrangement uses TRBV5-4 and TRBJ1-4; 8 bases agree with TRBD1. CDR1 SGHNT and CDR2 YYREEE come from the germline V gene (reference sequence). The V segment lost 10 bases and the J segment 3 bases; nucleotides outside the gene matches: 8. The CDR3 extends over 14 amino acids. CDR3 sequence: CAFTDRGANEKLFF. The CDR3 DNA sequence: TGTGCCTTTACCGACAGGGGTGCTAATGAAAAACTGTTTTTT.